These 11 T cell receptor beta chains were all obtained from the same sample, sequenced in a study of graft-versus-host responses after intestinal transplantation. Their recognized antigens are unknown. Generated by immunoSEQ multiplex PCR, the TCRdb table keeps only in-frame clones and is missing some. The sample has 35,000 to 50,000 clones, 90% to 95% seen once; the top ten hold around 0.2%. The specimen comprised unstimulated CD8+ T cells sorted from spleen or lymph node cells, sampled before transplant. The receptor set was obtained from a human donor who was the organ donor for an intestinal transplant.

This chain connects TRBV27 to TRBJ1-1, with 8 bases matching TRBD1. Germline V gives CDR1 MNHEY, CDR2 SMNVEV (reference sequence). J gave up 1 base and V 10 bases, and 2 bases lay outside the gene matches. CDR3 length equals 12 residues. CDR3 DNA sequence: TGTGCCACCGGACAGGGGAACACTGAAGCTTTCTTT. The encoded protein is CATGQGNTEAFF.

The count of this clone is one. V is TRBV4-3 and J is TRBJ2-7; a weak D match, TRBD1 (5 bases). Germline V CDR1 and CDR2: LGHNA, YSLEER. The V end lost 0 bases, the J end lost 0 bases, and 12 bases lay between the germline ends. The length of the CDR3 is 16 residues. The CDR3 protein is CASSQDSRGSSYEQYF. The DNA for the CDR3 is TGCGCCAGCAGCCAAGATTCAAGGGGCAGCTCCTACGAGCAGTACTTC.

The CDR3: CSAQRVTEAFF. In DNA, the CDR3 is TGCAGTGCCCAGCGGGTGACTGAAGCTTTCTTT. V and J are TRBV20-1 and TRBJ1-1; D remains ambiguous. The CDR3 has 11 residues. Trimming removed 6 bases from V and 5 bases from J, with 10 bases in between. Germline loops: CDR1 DFQATT, CDR2 SNEGSKA (reference sequence).

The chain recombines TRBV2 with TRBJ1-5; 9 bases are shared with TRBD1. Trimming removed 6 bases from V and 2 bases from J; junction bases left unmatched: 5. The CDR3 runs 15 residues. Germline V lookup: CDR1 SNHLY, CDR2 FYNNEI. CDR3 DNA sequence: TGTGCCAGCAGGGAGGGACAGGGAGGCAATCAGCCCCAGCATTTT. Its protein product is CASREGQGGNQPQHF.

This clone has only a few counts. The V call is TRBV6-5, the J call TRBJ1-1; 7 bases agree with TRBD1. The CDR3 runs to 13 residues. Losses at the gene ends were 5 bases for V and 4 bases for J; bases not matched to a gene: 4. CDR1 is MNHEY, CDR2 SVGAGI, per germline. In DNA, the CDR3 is TGTGCCAGCAGTCGTGGGACAGCCACTGAAGCTTTCTTT. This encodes CASSRGTATEAFF.

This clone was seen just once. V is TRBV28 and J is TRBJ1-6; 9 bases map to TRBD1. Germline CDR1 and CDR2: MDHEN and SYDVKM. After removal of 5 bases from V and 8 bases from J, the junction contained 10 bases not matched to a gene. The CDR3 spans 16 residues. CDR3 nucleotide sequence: TGTGCCAGCAGTGAACAGGGGGCGCGAATTTATTCACCCCTCCACTTT. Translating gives CASSEQGARIYSPLHF.

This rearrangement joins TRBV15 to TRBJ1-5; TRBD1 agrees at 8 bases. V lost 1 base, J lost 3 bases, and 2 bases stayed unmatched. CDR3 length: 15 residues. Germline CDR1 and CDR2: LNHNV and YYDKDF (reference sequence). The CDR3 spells CATSRGDRTNQPQHF. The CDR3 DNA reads TGTGCCACCAGCAGAGGGGACAGGACCAATCAGCCCCAGCATTTT.

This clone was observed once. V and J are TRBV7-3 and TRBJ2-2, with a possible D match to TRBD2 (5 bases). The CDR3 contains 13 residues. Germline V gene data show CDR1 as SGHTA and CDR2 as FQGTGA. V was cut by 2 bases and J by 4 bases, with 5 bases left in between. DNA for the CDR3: TGTGCCAGCAGCTTACGGGGCACCGGGGAGCTGTTTTTT. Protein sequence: CASSLRGTGELFF.

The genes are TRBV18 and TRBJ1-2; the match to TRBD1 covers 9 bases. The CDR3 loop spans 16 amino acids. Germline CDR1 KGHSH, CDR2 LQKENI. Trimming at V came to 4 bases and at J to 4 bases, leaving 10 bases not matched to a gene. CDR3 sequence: CASSLDRDREGYGYTF. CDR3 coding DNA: TGTGCCAGCTCACTAGACCGGGACAGGGAGGGCTATGGCTACACCTTC.

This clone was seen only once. CDR3 sequence: CASSDRALNYGYTF. CDR3 nucleotide sequence: TGCGCCAGCAGCGACAGGGCATTAAACTATGGCTACACCTTC. The chain employs TRBV4-1 and TRBJ1-2; 7 bases match TRBD1. After removal of 5 bases from V and 2 bases from J, the junction contained 5 bases not matched to a gene. Per germline, CDR1 MGHRA and CDR2 YSYEKL. This CDR3 spans 14 amino acids.

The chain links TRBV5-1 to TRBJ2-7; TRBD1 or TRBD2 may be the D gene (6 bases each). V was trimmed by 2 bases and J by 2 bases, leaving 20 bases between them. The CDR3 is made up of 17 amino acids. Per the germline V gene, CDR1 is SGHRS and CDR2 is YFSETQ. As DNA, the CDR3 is TGCGCCAGCAGCTTCCGGGGAACGGGGGCCCCTCCCTACGAGCAGTACTTC. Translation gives CASSFRGTGAPPYEQYF. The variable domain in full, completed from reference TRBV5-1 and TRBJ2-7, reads KAGVTQTPRYLIKTRGQQVTLSCSPISGHRSVSWYQQTPGQGLQFLFEYFSETQRNKGNFPGRFSGRQFSNSRSEMNVSTLELGDSALYLCASSFRGTGAPPYEQYFGPGTRLTVT.